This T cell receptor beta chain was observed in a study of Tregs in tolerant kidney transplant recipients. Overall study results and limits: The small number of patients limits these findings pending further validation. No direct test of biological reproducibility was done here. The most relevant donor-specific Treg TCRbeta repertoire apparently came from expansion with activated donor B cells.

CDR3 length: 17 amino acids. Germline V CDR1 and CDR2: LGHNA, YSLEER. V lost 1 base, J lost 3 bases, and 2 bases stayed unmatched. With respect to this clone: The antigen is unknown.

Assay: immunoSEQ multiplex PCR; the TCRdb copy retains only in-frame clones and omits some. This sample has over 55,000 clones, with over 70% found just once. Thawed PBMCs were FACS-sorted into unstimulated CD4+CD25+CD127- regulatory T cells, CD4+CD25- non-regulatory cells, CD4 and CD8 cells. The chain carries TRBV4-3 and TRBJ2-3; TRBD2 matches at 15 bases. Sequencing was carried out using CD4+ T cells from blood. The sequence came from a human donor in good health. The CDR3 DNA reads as TGCGCCAGCAGCCAAGCGGGACTAGCGGGAGGAACAGATACGCAGTATTTT. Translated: CASSQAGLAGGTDTQYF.